These T cell receptor beta chains were read from a single sample in a study of cytomegalovirus exposure and HLA in healthy donors. Measured with immunoSEQ multiplex PCR; TCRdb has only the in-frame clones, and not every one. Of tens of thousands of clones in the sample, approximately 63% were seen once. The source material was PBMCs. These receptors were collected from a woman aged 25-40 years in good health and CMV-seronegative. Both conserved end residues are part of each CDR3. Fields, in order: V gene, CDR3 length, D gene, clone size, J gene, CDR3 protein, CDR3 DNA. The D gene is left open where the match is weak. Size tells how often a clone was seen (once, few, many) or the class of an expanded clone, and some rows leave it out.

v_gene: TRBV5-6
len: 12
d_gene: .
abundance: .
j_gene: TRBJ2-4
CDR3aa: CASSGGLNIQYF
CDR3nt: TGTGCCAGCAGCGGGGGACTAAACATTCAGTACTTC

v_gene: TRBV6-5
len: 12
d_gene: TRBD1
abundance: many
j_gene: TRBJ1-5
CDR3aa: CASSSGQQPQHF
CDR3nt: TGTGCCAGCAGTTCGGGACAGCAGCCCCAGCATTTT

v_gene: TRBV5-6
len: 16
d_gene: .
abundance: .
j_gene: TRBJ2-6
CDR3aa: CASSLQGTRGANVLTF
CDR3nt: TGTGCCAGCAGCTTACAGGGTACCCGGGGGGCCAACGTCCTGACTTTC

v_gene: TRBV7-2
len: 15
d_gene: .
abundance: .
j_gene: TRBJ2-7
CDR3aa: CASSLSGTPTYEQYF
CDR3nt: TGTGCCAGCAGCCTCTCCGGGACACCTACCTACGAGCAGTACTTC

v_gene: TRBV28
len: 15
d_gene: TRBD1
abundance: .
j_gene: TRBJ1-5
CDR3aa: CASSSDREGGQPQHF
CDR3nt: TGTGCCAGCAGTTCGGACAGGGAGGGGGGTCAGCCCCAGCATTTT

v_gene: TRBV12-5
len: 13
d_gene: .
abundance: once
j_gene: TRBJ1-6
CDR3aa: CASGLVRDSPLHF
CDR3nt: TGTGCTAGTGGTTTGGTACGGGATTCACCCCTCCACTTT

v_gene: TRBV10-3
len: 16
d_gene: TRBD2
abundance: .
j_gene: TRBJ2-1
CDR3aa: CAISQRGAGSYNEQFF
CDR3nt: TGTGCCATCAGCCAGCGGGGGGCGGGCTCCTACAATGAGCAGTTCTTC

v_gene: TRBV4-3
len: 16
d_gene: TRBD2
abundance: .
j_gene: TRBJ2-1
CDR3aa: CASSQFSGRDYNEQFF
CDR3nt: TGCGCCAGCAGCCAGTTTAGCGGGAGGGATTACAATGAGCAGTTCTTC

v_gene: TRBV23-1
len: 13
d_gene: TRBD1
abundance: .
j_gene: TRBJ2-2
CDR3aa: CARGGAVTGELFF
CDR3nt: TGCGCCAGAGGGGGCGCGGTCACCGGGGAGCTGTTTTTT

v_gene: TRBV6-5
len: 16
d_gene: TRBD1
abundance: .
j_gene: TRBJ1-1
CDR3aa: CASSYGSGGTNTEAFF
CDR3nt: TGTGCCAGCAGTTACGGGTCAGGGGGTACGAACACTGAAGCTTTCTTT

v_gene: TRBV5-1
len: 15
d_gene: TRBD2
abundance: few
j_gene: TRBJ2-7
CDR3aa: CASSPGILAGGEQYF
CDR3nt: TGCGCCAGCAGTCCGGGGATTCTAGCGGGTGGCGAGCAGTACTTC

v_gene: TRBV5-5
len: 15
d_gene: .
abundance: .
j_gene: TRBJ2-6
CDR3aa: CASSLGGPGANVLTF
CDR3nt: TGTGCCAGCAGCTTAGGAGGCCCTGGGGCCAACGTCCTGACTTTC

v_gene: TRBV7-7
len: 15
d_gene: TRBD2
abundance: few
j_gene: TRBJ2-2
CDR3aa: CASSLGLAGTGELFF
CDR3nt: TGTGCCAGCAGCTTAGGACTAGCGGGAACCGGGGAGCTGTTTTTT

v_gene: TRBV4-1
len: 15
d_gene: TRBD1
abundance: few
j_gene: TRBJ1-1
CDR3aa: CASSQGGQGGTEAFF
CDR3nt: TGCGCCAGCAGCCAAGGCGGACAGGGGGGTACTGAAGCTTTCTTT

v_gene: TRBV25-1
len: 13
d_gene: .
abundance: .
j_gene: TRBJ2-7
CDR3aa: CASSGGSSYEQYF
CDR3nt: TGTGCCAGCAGTGGTGGGAGCTCCTACGAGCAGTACTTC

v_gene: TRBV11-2
len: 15
d_gene: .
abundance: few
j_gene: TRBJ2-2
CDR3aa: CASTLETPNTGELFF
CDR3nt: TGTGCCAGCACCCTTGAAACTCCGAACACCGGGGAGCTGTTTTTT

v_gene: TRBV9
len: 16
d_gene: TRBD2
abundance: once
j_gene: TRBJ2-2
CDR3aa: CASSGRLADNTGELFF
CDR3nt: TGTGCCAGCAGCGGGAGACTAGCGGATAACACCGGGGAGCTGTTTTTT

v_gene: TRBV7-2
len: 17
d_gene: TRBD2
abundance: .
j_gene: TRBJ2-1
CDR3aa: CASSLALLAGDGNEQFF
CDR3nt: TGTGCCAGCTCCCTAGCCCTACTAGCGGGAGATGGGAATGAGCAGTTCTTC

v_gene: TRBV5-5
len: 15
d_gene: TRBD2
abundance: few
j_gene: TRBJ2-7
CDR3aa: CASSTAGLAPYEQYF
CDR3nt: TGTGCCAGCAGCACAGCGGGACTAGCCCCCTACGAGCAGTACTTC

v_gene: TRBV6-5
len: 15
d_gene: .
abundance: .
j_gene: TRBJ2-2
CDR3aa: CASLIVGKVTGELFF
CDR3nt: TGTGCCAGCCTAATTGTCGGGAAGGTCACCGGGGAGCTGTTTTTT

v_gene: TRBV18
len: 15
d_gene: TRBD1
abundance: .
j_gene: TRBJ1-1
CDR3aa: CASSPGQGMNTEAFF
CDR3nt: TGTGCCAGCTCACCTGGACAGGGGATGAACACTGAAGCTTTCTTT

v_gene: TRBV11-2
len: 12
d_gene: .
abundance: .
j_gene: TRBJ1-2
CDR3aa: CASSLVGGGYTF
CDR3nt: TGTGCCAGCAGCTTAGTGGGGGGTGGCTACACCTTC

v_gene: TRBV6-5
len: 14
d_gene: .
abundance: .
j_gene: TRBJ2-2
CDR3aa: CASSYAGVHGELFF
CDR3nt: TGTGCCAGCAGTTATGCGGGTGTACACGGGGAGCTGTTTTTT

v_gene: TRBV4-1
len: 15
d_gene: TRBD1
abundance: .
j_gene: TRBJ2-1
CDR3aa: CASSQRQGYYNEQLF
CDR3nt: TGCGCCAGCAGCCAGAGACAGGGTTACTACAATGAGCAGCTCTTC

v_gene: TRBV27
len: 16
d_gene: .
abundance: .
j_gene: TRBJ1-6
CDR3aa: CASSLSEGVYNSPLHF
CDR3nt: TGTGCCAGCAGTTTAAGTGAGGGGGTCTATAATTCACCCCTCCACTTT

v_gene: TRBV28
len: 14
d_gene: .
abundance: .
j_gene: TRBJ1-3
CDR3aa: CASREAGSGNTIYF
CDR3nt: TGTGCCAGCAGAGAGGCGGGCTCTGGAAACACCATATATTTT

v_gene: TRBV7-9
len: 14
d_gene: .
abundance: .
j_gene: TRBJ1-4
CDR3aa: CASHLRDGSEKLFF
CDR3nt: TGTGCCAGCCACCTGCGGGACGGGTCGGAAAAACTGTTTTTT

v_gene: TRBV11-2
len: 15
d_gene: TRBD1
abundance: .
j_gene: TRBJ2-5
CDR3aa: CASSRGQGAKETQYF
CDR3nt: TGTGCCAGCAGCCGAGGACAGGGGGCGAAGGAGACCCAGTACTTC

v_gene: TRBV7-9
len: 16
d_gene: TRBD1
abundance: .
j_gene: TRBJ1-1
CDR3aa: CASSPRGPSMNTEAFF
CDR3nt: TGTGCCAGCAGCCCCAGGGGGCCTTCTATGAACACTGAAGCTTTCTTT

v_gene: TRBV19
len: 17
d_gene: TRBD1
abundance: .
j_gene: TRBJ1-1
CDR3aa: CASSIAARRDRGRRAFF
CDR3nt: TGTGCCAGTAGTATTGCGGCCAGGAGGGACAGGGGGCGGAGAGCTTTCTTT

v_gene: TRBV29-1
len: 18
d_gene: TRBD1
abundance: once
j_gene: TRBJ2-1
CDR3aa: CSVEEGDRGSKSYNEQFF
CDR3nt: TGCAGCGTTGAAGAGGGGGACAGGGGATCCAAGTCCTACAATGAGCAGTTCTTC

v_gene: TRBV5-1
len: 15
d_gene: TRBD1
abundance: .
j_gene: TRBJ1-4
CDR3aa: CASSFRGGADEKLFF
CDR3nt: TGCGCCAGCAGCTTTCGAGGGGGCGCGGATGAAAAACTGTTTTTT

v_gene: TRBV27
len: 15
d_gene: TRBD2
abundance: few
j_gene: TRBJ2-3
CDR3aa: CASRFASGSLDTQYF
CDR3nt: TGTGCCAGCAGGTTCGCTAGCGGGAGTCTAGATACGCAGTATTTT

v_gene: TRBV27
len: 14
d_gene: .
abundance: .
j_gene: TRBJ1-1
CDR3aa: CASSLLGSNTEAFF
CDR3nt: TGTGCCAGCAGTCTCCTGGGCTCGAACACTGAAGCTTTCTTT

v_gene: TRBV30
len: 15
d_gene: .
abundance: .
j_gene: TRBJ1-2
CDR3aa: CAWSDGSGNRQGYTF
CDR3nt: TGTGCCTGGAGCGACGGGAGCGGGAACAGACAGGGCTACACCTTC

v_gene: TRBV13
len: 14
d_gene: .
abundance: few
j_gene: TRBJ2-7
CDR3aa: CASSLGLNPYEQYF
CDR3nt: TGTGCCAGCAGCTTAGGCCTAAATCCCTACGAGCAGTACTTC

v_gene: TRBV5-1
len: 14
d_gene: .
abundance: .
j_gene: TRBJ1-2
CDR3aa: CASSLQQDDYGYTF
CDR3nt: TGCGCCAGCAGCTTGCAACAGGACGACTATGGCTACACCTTC

v_gene: TRBV5-1
len: 15
d_gene: .
abundance: .
j_gene: TRBJ1-6
CDR3aa: CASSRSGIDNSPLHF
CDR3nt: TGCGCCAGCAGCCGGTCGGGGATAGATAATTCACCCCTCCACTTT

v_gene: TRBV4-2
len: 14
d_gene: .
abundance: .
j_gene: TRBJ2-7
CDR3aa: CASSQDDRTYEQYF
CDR3nt: TGTGCCAGCAGCCAAGACGACAGAACCTACGAGCAGTACTTC

v_gene: TRBV28
len: 11
d_gene: TRBD1
abundance: .
j_gene: TRBJ1-5
CDR3aa: CASSYRGAQHF
CDR3nt: TGTGCCAGCAGCTACAGGGGGGCCCAGCATTTT

v_gene: TRBV27
len: 14
d_gene: .
abundance: once
j_gene: TRBJ1-5
CDR3aa: CASSLKGSNQPQHF
CDR3nt: TGTGCCAGCAGTTTAAAGGGGAGCAATCAGCCCCAGCATTTT

v_gene: TRBV10-3
len: 16
d_gene: TRBD1
abundance: .
j_gene: TRBJ1-2
CDR3aa: CAISERNGQGGYGYTF
CDR3nt: TGTGCCATCAGTGAGAGAAATGGACAGGGCGGCTATGGCTACACCTTC

v_gene: TRBV5-1
len: 16
d_gene: .
abundance: .
j_gene: TRBJ1-6
CDR3aa: CASSLQQGNFNSPLHF
CDR3nt: TGCGCCAGCAGCTTACAACAGGGAAATTTTAATTCACCCCTCCACTTT

v_gene: TRBV19
len: 15
d_gene: .
abundance: once
j_gene: TRBJ2-5
CDR3aa: CASSIEGSSGETQYF
CDR3nt: TGTGCCAGTAGTATAGAGGGGAGCTCGGGAGAGACCCAGTACTTC

v_gene: TRBV7-9
len: 17
d_gene: .
abundance: once
j_gene: TRBJ2-1
CDR3aa: CASSFNPLAGEYNEQFF
CDR3nt: TGTGCCAGCAGCTTTAACCCTCTCGCAGGGGAGTATAATGAGCAGTTCTTC

v_gene: TRBV4-2
len: 13
d_gene: .
abundance: .
j_gene: TRBJ1-2
CDR3aa: CASSQTVFYGYTF
CDR3nt: TGTGCCAGCAGCCAGACAGTCTTCTATGGCTACACCTTC

v_gene: TRBV6-5
len: 16
d_gene: TRBD1
abundance: .
j_gene: TRBJ2-7
CDR3aa: CASSYRSGTGIYEQYF
CDR3nt: TGTGCCAGCAGTTACAGGTCCGGGACAGGGATCTACGAGCAGTACTTC

v_gene: TRBV30
len: 17
d_gene: .
abundance: .
j_gene: TRBJ1-5
CDR3aa: CAWSVPGGGLGGQPQHF
CDR3nt: TGTGCCTGGAGTGTACCGGGAGGAGGGCTCGGTGGTCAGCCCCAGCATTTT

v_gene: TRBV5-4
len: 19
d_gene: TRBD1
abundance: .
j_gene: TRBJ2-6
CDR3aa: CASSFGTGGTWSGANVLTF
CDR3nt: TGTGCCAGCAGCTTTGGGACAGGGGGAACTTGGTCTGGGGCCAACGTCCTGACTTTC

v_gene: TRBV19
len: 15
d_gene: .
abundance: .
j_gene: TRBJ2-3
CDR3aa: CASSIGGFGTDTQYF
CDR3nt: TGTGCCAGTAGTATTGGCGGGTTCGGCACAGATACGCAGTATTTT

v_gene: TRBV18
len: 16
d_gene: .
abundance: .
j_gene: TRBJ1-2
CDR3aa: CASSPLQLLTNYGYTF
CDR3nt: TGTGCCAGCTCACCCCTACAGCTCCTTACTAACTATGGCTACACCTTC

v_gene: TRBV4-1
len: 17
d_gene: TRBD1
abundance: .
j_gene: TRBJ1-1
CDR3aa: CASSQAAVRGLNTEAFF
CDR3nt: TGCGCCAGCAGCCAAGCTGCAGTGAGGGGGCTGAACACTGAAGCTTTCTTT

v_gene: TRBV29-1
len: 14
d_gene: .
abundance: few
j_gene: TRBJ2-6
CDR3aa: CSVEAGSGANVLTF
CDR3nt: TGCAGCGTTGAAGCCGGGAGTGGGGCCAACGTCCTGACTTTC

v_gene: TRBV29-1
len: 13
d_gene: TRBD1
abundance: once
j_gene: TRBJ2-7
CDR3aa: CSVQGQEVYEQYF
CDR3nt: TGCAGCGTTCAGGGACAGGAGGTTTACGAGCAGTACTTC